The 13 T cell receptor beta chains below come from one sample, sequenced in a study of blood T cell repertoires in COVID-19. Assay used: immunoSEQ multiplex PCR; TCRdb lists only in-frame clones, some missing. The data show over 35,000 clones, about four fifths seen once. The material sequenced was peripheral blood. The receptors originated from a human donor with acute or convalescent COVID-19. The donor label of this sample is uncertain.

Concerning this clone: Other DNA sequences in the same sample also yield this CDR3. The chain carries TRBV6-5 and TRBJ2-7; D is possibly TRBD2 (5 bases). CDR1 is MNHEY, CDR2 SVGAGI, per germline. The ends were cut back, 3 bases at V and 4 bases at J, with 10 bases in the middle. This CDR3 has 13 residues. The CDR3 here is CASSYSRGYEQYF. CDR3 DNA: TGTGCCAGCAGTTATAGTCGGGGTTACGAGCAGTACTTC.

This clone was observed a single time. CDR3 bases: TGTGCCAGCAGCGCAGGGGGGACGGGCGTAAATCAGCCCCAGCATTTT. This sequence encodes CASSAGGTGVNQPQHF. The J gene is TRBJ1-5, the V gene TRBV5-4; 7 nucleotides agree with TRBD1. CDR1 and CDR2 from the germline V gene are SGHNT and YYREEE (reference sequence). V trimming: 4 bases; J trimming: 4 bases; junction bases outside the gene matches: 11. The CDR3 totals 16 residues.

The genes are TRBV30 and TRBJ1-1, with D hard to call. The CDR3 runs 13 residues. The V and J ends lost 0 bases and 2 bases respectively, with 7 bases between them. The germline gives CDR1 GTSNPN, CDR2 SVGIG (reference sequence). The CDR3 region has the DNA TGTGCCTGGAGTGTACAGACCAACACTGAAGCTTTCTTT. Translating gives CAWSVQTNTEAFF.

This rearrangement joins TRBV19 to TRBJ2-7; D remains unclear. Trimming took off 3 bases at V and 0 bases at J, with 6 bases between the two ends. The V gene's germline CDR1 is LNHDA and CDR2 SQIVND (reference sequence). The CDR3 is 13 amino acids. The CDR3 is CASSIILSYEQYF. Written as DNA, the CDR3 is TGTGCCAGTAGTATTATCCTCTCCTACGAGCAGTACTTC.

The V and J genes are TRBV4-3 and TRBJ2-1, with TRBD2 identical over 8 bases. Germline CDR1 is LGHNA and CDR2 is YSLEER. This CDR3 is 17 amino acids long. J gave up 6 bases and V 4 bases, and 14 bases lay outside the gene matches. The CDR3 region is CASSPGGSLAGLNEQFF. The CDR3 DNA reads TGCGCCAGCAGCCCCGGAGGCTCCCTAGCGGGCCTCAATGAGCAGTTCTTC.

The chain is built from TRBV9 and TRBJ1-4; D call uncertain. Germline-derived CDR1 and CDR2 are SGDLS and YYNGEE. The V end was cut by 3 bases, the J end by 0 bases, with 9 bases between. This CDR3 has 15 residues. CDR3 sequence reads: CASSARPATNEKLFF. The CDR3 DNA reads TGTGCCAGCAGCGCCCGTCCGGCAACTAATGAAAAACTGTTTTTT. Full variable domain (outside the CDR3, taken from reference TRBV9 and TRBJ1-4): DSGVTQTPKHLITATGQRVTLRCSPRSGDLSVYWYQQSLDQGLQFLIQYYNGEERAKGNILERFSAQQFPDLHSELNLSSLELGDSALYFCASSARPATNEKLFFGSGTQLSVL.

In its sample, this clone was seen a few times. V is TRBV14 and J is TRBJ1-3; 7 bases are a match to TRBD1. J lost 1 base, V lost 1 base, and 10 bases had no gene match. There are 18 residues in the CDR3. Germline assignment: CDR1 SGHDN and CDR2 FVKESK. As DNA, the CDR3 is TGTGCCAGCAGCCAAGGAAGACAGGGTACGTATTCTGGAAACACCATATATTTT. This sequence encodes CASSQGRQGTYSGNTIYF. Together with reference TRBV14 and TRBJ1-3, the CDR3 gives the full variable domain: EAGVTQFPSHSVIEKGQTVTLRCDPISGHDNLYWYRRVMGKEIKFLLHFVKESKQDESGMPNNRFLAERTGGTYSTLKVQPAELEDSGVYFCASSQGRQGTYSGNTIYFGEGSWLTVV.

The V gene is TRBV4-3, the J gene TRBJ1-4; TRBD1 agrees at 8 bases. The CDR3 has 17 residues. CDR1 is LGHNA, CDR2 YSLEER, per germline. With V trimmed by 1 base and J by 5 bases, 9 bases remained unmatched. CDR3 nucleotide sequence: TGCGCCAGCAGCCAAGCCAGAAGACAGGGGTTGAATGAAAAACTGTTTTTT. This codes for CASSQARRQGLNEKLFF.

In its sample, this clone was seen once. The chain carries TRBV29-1 and TRBJ1-1; TRBD1 aligns across 9 bases. Trimming cost V 5 bases and J 6 bases; bases outside gene matches: 13. Germline loops: CDR1 SQVTM, CDR2 ANQGSEA. The CDR3 contains 15 residues. The CDR3 bases are TGCAGCGTTCGAGCTCCGGGACAGGGTTATTCTGAAGCTTTCTTT. Its translation: CSVRAPGQGYSEAFF.

The rearrangement joins TRBV7-2 to TRBJ2-2; 9 bases agree with TRBD1. CDR1 and CDR2 (germline): SGHTA, FQGNSA. This CDR3 is built from 16 residues. V lost 4 bases to trimming and J lost 3 bases; unmatched junction nucleotides: 6. The CDR3 sequence: CASSSNRGHDTGELFF. Written as DNA, the CDR3 is TGTGCCAGCAGCTCCAACAGGGGGCACGACACCGGGGAGCTGTTTTTT.

The chain recombines TRBV12-5 with TRBJ2-6; 11 bases are shared with TRBD2. The CDR3 covers 18 residues. V gave up 1 base and J gave up 4 bases; unmatched junction bases: 6. Germline CDR1 reads LGHNT; CDR2 reads FRNRAP. CDR3 in amino acids: CASGLGTSGSAGANVLTF. CDR3 in DNA: TGTGCTAGTGGTTTGGGAACTAGCGGGAGTGCCGGGGCCAACGTCCTGACTTTC.

This sequence joins TRBV11-3 and TRBJ2-1; TRBD2 agrees at 13 bases. Germline CDR1 reads SGHNT; CDR2 reads YENEEA. The CDR3 loop spans 17 amino acids. With 5 bases clipped from V and 6 bases from J, the junction kept 10 bases outside the gene matches. The DNA for the CDR3 is TGTGCCAGCAGCGCAGGGCCGGGACTAGCGGGGCGCAATGAGCAGTTCTTC. Its protein product is CASSAGPGLAGRNEQFF.

The chain employs TRBV19 and TRBJ2-5; 9 bases fit TRBD1. Germline V gene lookup returns CDR1 LNHDA and CDR2 SQIVND (reference sequence). V lost 5 bases, J lost 3 bases, and 7 bases stayed unmatched. CDR3 length: 15 amino acids. DNA of the CDR3: TGTGCCAGTAGTTCAACCGGGACAGGGAAAGAGACCCAGTACTTC. This gives the protein CASSSTGTGKETQYF.